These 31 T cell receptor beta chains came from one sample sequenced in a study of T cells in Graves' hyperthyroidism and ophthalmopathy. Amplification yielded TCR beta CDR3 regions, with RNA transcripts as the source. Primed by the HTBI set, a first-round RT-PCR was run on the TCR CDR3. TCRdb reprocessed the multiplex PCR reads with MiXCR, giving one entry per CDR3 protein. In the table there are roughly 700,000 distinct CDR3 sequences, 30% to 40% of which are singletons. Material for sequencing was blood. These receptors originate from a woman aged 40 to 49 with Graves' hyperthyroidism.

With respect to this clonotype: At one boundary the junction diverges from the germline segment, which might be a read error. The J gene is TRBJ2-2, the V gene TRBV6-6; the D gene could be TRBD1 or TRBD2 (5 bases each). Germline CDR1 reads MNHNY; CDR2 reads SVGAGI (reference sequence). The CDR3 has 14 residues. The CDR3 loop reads CASSFTLGTGELLF. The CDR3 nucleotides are TGTGCCAGCAGTTTCACGCTAGGGACCGGGGAGCTGCTTTTT.

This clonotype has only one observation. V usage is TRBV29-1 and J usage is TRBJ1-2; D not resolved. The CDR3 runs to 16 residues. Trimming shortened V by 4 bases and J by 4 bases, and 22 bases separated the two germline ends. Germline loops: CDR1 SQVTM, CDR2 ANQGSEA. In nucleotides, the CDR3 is TGCAGCGTTGGGCACCGGGGAGGATCGGAAGTCTATGGCTACACCTTC. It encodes CSVGHRGGSEVYGYTF.

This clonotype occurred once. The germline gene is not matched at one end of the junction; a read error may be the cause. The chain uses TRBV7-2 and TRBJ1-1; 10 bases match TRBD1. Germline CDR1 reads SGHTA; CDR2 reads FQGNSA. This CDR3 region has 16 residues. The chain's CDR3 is CASSPSTGTGVPEAFF. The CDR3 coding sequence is TGTGCCAGCAGCCCATCGACAGGGACAGGGGTACCTGAAGCTTTTTTT.

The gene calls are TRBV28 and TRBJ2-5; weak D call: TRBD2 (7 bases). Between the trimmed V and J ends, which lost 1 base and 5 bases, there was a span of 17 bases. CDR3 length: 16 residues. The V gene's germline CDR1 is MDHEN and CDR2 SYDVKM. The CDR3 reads CASSLSRGVSGETQYF. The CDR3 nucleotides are TGTGCCAGCAGTTTATCCAGGGGTGTTAGCGGGGAGACCCAGTACTTC.

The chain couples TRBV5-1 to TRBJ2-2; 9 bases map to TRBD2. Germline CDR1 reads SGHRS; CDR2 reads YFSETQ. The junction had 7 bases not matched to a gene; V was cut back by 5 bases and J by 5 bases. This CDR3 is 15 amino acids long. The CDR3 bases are TGCGCCAGCAGATCAGCGGGAGGAGAAACCGGGGAGCTGTTTTTT. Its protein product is CASRSAGGETGELFF. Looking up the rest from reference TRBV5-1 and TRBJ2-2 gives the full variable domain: KAGVTQTPRYLIKTRGQQVTLSCSPISGHRSVSWYQQTPGQGLQFLFEYFSETQRNKGNFPGRFSGRQFSNSRSEMNVSTLELGDSALYLCASRSAGGETGELFFGEGSRLTVL.

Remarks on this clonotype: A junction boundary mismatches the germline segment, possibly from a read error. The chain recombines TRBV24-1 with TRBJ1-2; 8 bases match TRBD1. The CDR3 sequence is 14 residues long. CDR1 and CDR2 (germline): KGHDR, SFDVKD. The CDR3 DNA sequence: TGTGCCAGCAGTCATGCGACAGGGGATGGCGGCTACACCTTC. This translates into CASSHATGDGGYTF.

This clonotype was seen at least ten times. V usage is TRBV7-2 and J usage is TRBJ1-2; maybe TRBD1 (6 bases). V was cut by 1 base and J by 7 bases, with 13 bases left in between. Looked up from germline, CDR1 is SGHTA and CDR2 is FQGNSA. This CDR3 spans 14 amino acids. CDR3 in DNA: TGTGCCAGCAGCTTAGTGGGGGGCGCGGTTGGCTACACCTTC. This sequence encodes CASSLVGGAVGYTF.

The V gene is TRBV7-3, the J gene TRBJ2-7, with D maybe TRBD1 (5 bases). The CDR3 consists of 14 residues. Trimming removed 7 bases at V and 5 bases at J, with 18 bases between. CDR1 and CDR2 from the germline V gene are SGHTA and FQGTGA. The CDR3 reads CASNRPAGFNEQYF. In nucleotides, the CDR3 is TGTGCCAGCAACCGGCCCGCAGGGTTCAACGAGCAGTACTTC.

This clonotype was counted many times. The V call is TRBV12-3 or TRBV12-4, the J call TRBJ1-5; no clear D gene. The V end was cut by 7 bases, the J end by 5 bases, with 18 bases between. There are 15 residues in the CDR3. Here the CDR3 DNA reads TGTGCCAGCATGACGGAGGGAGGAGGTTATCAGCCCCAGCATTTT. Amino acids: CASMTEGGGYQPQHF.

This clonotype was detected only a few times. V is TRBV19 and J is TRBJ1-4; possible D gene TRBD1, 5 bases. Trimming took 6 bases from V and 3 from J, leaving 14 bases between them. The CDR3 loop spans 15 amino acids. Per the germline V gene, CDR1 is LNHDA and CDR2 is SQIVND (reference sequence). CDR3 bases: TGTGCCAGTAGGCTCCGGGGCAAGGCTAATGAAAAACTGTTTTTT. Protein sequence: CASRLRGKANEKLFF.

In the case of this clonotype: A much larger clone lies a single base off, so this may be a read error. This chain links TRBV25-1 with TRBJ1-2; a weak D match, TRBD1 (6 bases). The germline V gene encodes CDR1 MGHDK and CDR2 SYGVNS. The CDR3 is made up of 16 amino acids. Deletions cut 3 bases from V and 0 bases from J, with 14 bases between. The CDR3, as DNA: TGTGCCAGCAGTGACCGCCAGTCAGGGGCTAACTATGGCTACACCTTC. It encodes CASSDRQSGANYGYTF.

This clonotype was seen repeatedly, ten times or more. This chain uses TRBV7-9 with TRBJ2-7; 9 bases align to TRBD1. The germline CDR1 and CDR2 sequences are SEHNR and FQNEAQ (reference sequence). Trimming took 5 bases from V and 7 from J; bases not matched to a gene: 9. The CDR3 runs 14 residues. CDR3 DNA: TGTGCCAGCAGCCAAAGGACAGGGGTAGGGGAGCAGTACTTC. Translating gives CASSQRTGVGEQYF.

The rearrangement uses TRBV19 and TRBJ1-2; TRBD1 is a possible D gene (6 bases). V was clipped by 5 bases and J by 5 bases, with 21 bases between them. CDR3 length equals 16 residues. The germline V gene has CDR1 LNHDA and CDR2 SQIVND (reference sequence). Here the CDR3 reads CASSHSGGQPSYGYTF. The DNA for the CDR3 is TGTGCCAGTAGTCATTCGGGTGGACAGCCGAGTTATGGCTACACCTTC. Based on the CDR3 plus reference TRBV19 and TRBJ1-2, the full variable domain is DGGITQSPKYLFRKEGQNVTLSCEQNLNHDAMYWYRQDPGQGLRLIYYSQIVNDFQKGDIAEGYSVSREKKESFPLTVTSAQKNPTAFYLCASSHSGGQPSYGYTFGSGTRLTVV.

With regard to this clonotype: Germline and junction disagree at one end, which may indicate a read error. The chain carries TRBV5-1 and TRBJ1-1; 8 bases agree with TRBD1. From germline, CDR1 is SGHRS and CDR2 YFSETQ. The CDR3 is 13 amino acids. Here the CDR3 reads CASSLQGATEASF. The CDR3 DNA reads TGCGCCAGCAGCTTGCAGGGGGCCACTGAAGCTTCCTTT.

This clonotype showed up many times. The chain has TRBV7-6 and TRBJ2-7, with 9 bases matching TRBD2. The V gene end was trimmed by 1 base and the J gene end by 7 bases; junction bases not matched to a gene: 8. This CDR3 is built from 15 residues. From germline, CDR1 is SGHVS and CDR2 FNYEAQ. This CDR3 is CASSLDARGGVEQYF. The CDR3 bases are TGTGCCAGCAGCTTAGACGCGCGGGGGGGCGTGGAGCAGTACTTC.

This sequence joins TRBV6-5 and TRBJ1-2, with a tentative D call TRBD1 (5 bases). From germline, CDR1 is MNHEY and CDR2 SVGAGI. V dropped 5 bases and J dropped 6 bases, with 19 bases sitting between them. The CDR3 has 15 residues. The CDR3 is CASSPPLFGAHGYTF. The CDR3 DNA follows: TGTGCCAGCAGTCCCCCCCTTTTTGGGGCCCATGGCTACACCTTC.

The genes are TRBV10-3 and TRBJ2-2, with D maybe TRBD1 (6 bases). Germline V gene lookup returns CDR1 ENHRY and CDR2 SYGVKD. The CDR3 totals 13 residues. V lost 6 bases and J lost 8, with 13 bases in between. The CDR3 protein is CAIRPTGTGELFF. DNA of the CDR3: TGTGCCATCAGACCGACCGGGACAGGGGAGCTGTTTTTT.

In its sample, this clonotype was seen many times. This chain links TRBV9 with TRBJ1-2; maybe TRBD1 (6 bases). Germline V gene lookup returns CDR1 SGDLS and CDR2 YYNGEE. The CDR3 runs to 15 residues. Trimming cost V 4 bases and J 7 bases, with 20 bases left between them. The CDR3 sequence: CASSFLTLPGAGYTF. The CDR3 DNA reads TGTGCCAGCAGCTTCCTGACACTCCCAGGGGCTGGCTACACCTTC.

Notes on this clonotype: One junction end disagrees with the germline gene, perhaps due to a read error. The CDR3 DNA sequence: TGTGCCAGCAGTACAGACAGGGGAGGGTACACTGAAGCTTTCTTT. Translated, it gives CASSTDRGGYTEAFF. The genes are TRBV10-3 and TRBJ1-1; 8 nucleotides match TRBD1. Looked up from germline, CDR1 is ENHRY and CDR2 is SYGVKD. This CDR3 is 15 amino acids long.

The CDR3 bases are TGTGCTAGTGGTTTCCACGACAGGGCAGGAGGGCAGCCCCAGCATTTT. Translating it yields CASGFHDRAGGQPQHF. The rearrangement uses TRBV12-5 and TRBJ1-5; 7 bases line up with TRBD1. The CDR3 consists of 16 residues. The trim removed 3 bases at V and 7 bases at J, leaving 12 bases unmatched. Germline CDR1 is LGHNT and CDR2 is FRNRAP. The full variable domain, completed using reference TRBV12-5 and TRBJ1-5, is DARVTQTPRHKVTEMGQEVTMRCQPILGHNTVFWYRQTMMQGLELLAYFRNRAPLDDSGMPKDRFSAEMPDATLATLKIQPSEPRDSAVYFCASGFHDRAGGQPQHFGDGTRLSIL.

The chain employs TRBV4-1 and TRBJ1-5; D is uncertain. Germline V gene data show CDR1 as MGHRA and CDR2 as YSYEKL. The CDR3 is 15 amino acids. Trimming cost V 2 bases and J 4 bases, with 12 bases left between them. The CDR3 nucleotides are TGCGCCAGCAGCCAAATTACGGGCTGGAATCAGCCCCAGCATTTT. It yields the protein CASSQITGWNQPQHF.

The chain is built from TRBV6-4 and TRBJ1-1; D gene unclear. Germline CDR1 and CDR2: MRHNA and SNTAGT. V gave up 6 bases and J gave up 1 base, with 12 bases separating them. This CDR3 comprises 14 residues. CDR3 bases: TGTGCCAGCAGCCAAGAGCTCGGGAACACTGAAGCTTTCTTT. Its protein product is CASSQELGNTEAFF.

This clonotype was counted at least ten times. Written as DNA, the CDR3 is TGTGCCAGCAGCTCCGACAGCCGCGGTGAAAAACTGTTTTTT. Protein: CASSSDSRGEKLFF. This sequence joins TRBV7-9 and TRBJ1-4; tentatively, D is TRBD1 (5 bases). Per the germline V gene, CDR1 is SEHNR and CDR2 is FQNEAQ (reference sequence). The germline V and J ends were trimmed by 4 bases and 7 bases, with 13 bases remaining between them. This CDR3 spans 14 amino acids.

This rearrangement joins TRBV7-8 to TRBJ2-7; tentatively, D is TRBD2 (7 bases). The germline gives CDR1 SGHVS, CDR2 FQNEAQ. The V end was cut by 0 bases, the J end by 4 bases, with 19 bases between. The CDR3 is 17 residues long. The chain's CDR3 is CASSLASGGRGGYEQYF. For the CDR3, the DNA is TGTGCCAGCAGCTTAGCGTCGGGAGGCAGGGGAGGGTACGAGCAGTACTTC.

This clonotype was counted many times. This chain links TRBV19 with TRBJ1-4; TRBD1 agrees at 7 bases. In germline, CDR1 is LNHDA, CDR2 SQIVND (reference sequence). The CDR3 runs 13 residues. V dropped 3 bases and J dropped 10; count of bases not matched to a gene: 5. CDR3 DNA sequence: TGTGCCAGTAGTATCGCACAGGGGCGAAAACTGTTTTTT. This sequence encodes CASSIAQGRKLFF.

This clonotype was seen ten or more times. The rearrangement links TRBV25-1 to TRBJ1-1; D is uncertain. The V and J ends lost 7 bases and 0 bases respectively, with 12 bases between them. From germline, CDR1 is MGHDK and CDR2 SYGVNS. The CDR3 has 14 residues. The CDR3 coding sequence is TGTGCCAGCACGGGCGCCGCTATGAACACTGAAGCTTTCTTT. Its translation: CASTGAAMNTEAFF.

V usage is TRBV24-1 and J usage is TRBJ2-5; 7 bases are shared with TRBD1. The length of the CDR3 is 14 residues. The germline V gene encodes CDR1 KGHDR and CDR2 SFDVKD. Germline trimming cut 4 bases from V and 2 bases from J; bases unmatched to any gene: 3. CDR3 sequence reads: CATSDPTGQETQYF. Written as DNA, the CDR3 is TGTGCCACCAGTGACCCGACAGGGCAAGAGACCCAGTACTTC.

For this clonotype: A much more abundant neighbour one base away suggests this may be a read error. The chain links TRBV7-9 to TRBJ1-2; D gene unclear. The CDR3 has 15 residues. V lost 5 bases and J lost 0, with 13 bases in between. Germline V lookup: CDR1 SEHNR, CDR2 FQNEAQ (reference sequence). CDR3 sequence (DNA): TGTGCCAGCAGCCTAGATTTGATTGCTAACTATGGCTACACCTTC. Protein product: CASSLDLIANYGYTF.

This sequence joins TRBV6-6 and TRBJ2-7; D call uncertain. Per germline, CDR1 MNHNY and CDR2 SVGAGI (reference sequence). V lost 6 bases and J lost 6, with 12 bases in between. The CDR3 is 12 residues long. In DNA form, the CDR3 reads TGTGCCAGCAGACTCGGACGGGCCGAGCAGTACTTC. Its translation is CASRLGRAEQYF.

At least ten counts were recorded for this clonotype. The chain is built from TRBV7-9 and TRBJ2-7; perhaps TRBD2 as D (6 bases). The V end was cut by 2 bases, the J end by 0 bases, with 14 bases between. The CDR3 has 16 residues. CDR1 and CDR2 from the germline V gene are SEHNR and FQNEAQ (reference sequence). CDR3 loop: CASSLRGGKSSYEQYF. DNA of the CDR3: TGTGCCAGCAGCTTACGAGGCGGGAAGAGCTCCTACGAGCAGTACTTC. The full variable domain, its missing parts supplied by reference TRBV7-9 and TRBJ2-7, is DTGVSQNPRHKITKRGQNVTFRCDPISEHNRLYWYRQTLGQGPEFLTYFQNEAQLEKSRLLSDRFSAERPKGSFSTLEIQRTEQGDSAMYLCASSLRGGKSSYEQYFGPGTRLTVT.

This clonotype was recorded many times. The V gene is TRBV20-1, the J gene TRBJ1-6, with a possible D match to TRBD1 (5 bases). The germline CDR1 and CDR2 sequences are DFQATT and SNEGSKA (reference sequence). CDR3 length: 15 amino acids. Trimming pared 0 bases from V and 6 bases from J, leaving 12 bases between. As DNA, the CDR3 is TGCAGTGCTAGAGATTTTACAGGAGGTAATTCACCCCTCCACTTT. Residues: CSARDFTGGNSPLHF.